Given below is one T cell receptor (beta chain) in context. This clone's antigen is unknown. Base qualities were left out, and no much larger clone turns up one base away. The data originate from a study of control samples from healthy donors and cancer patients (dated by TCRdb to about 2020). The library was generated by the immunoSEQ multiplex PCR assay. TCRdb's version of the immuneACCESS table is confined to in-frame rearrangements and falls short of the full clone set. An unresolved V gene accounts for under half of the shortfall where checked; the remainder is of unknown origin. This sample lists 40,000 to 60,000 clones; around 90% were detected once. The top ten clonotypes cover over 11% of the sample. Trimming takes 5 bases off V and 2 bases off J; junction bases not matched to a gene: 5. Based on the germline V gene, the CDR1 and CDR2 sequences are SGHTA and FQGNSA. Inclusive of the bounding cysteine and phenylalanine, the CDR3 is 14 residues long. The retained sequence is limited to the CDR3, 42 bases, with the frame set at the first base.

The sequence derives from a man aged 60 to 75 with head and neck cancer. This chain joins TRBV7-2 to TRBJ2-7; TRBD1 fits 8 bases in the junction. Sample: PBMCs. The CDR3 loop reads CASSPSRGPYEQYF. The nucleotide sequence reads TGTGCCAGCAGCCCGTCCAGGGGGCCCTACGAGCAGTACTTC.